The 6 T cell receptor beta chains presented below share a single source sample, sequenced in a study of blood T cell repertoires in COVID-19. Data came from immunoSEQ multiplex PCR; TCRdb stores just in-frame clones and leaves some out. The sample records 73,000 or so clones, 75% to 90% being singletons. Sequences were obtained from peripheral blood. Receptors were obtained from a young man with acute or convalescent COVID-19.

The chain joins TRBV4-3 to TRBJ2-3, with 10 bases fitting TRBD2. The CDR3 totals 16 residues. Trimming cost V 1 base and J 2 bases; bases outside gene matches: 3. Germline V gene lookup returns CDR1 LGHNA and CDR2 YSLEER. The DNA for the CDR3 is TGCGCCAGCAGCCAAGGAGCGGGAGGGGTCACAGATACGCAGTATTTT. As protein: CASSQGAGGVTDTQYF.

V usage is TRBV3-1 (or the pseudogene TRBV3-2) and J usage is TRBJ2-3; 10 bases are a match to TRBD2. This CDR3 has 17 residues. The junction had 11 bases not matched to a gene; V was cut back by 4 bases and J by 4 bases. Germline V gene data show CDR1 as LGHDT and CDR2 as YNNKEL (reference sequence). The CDR3 region has the DNA TGTGCCAGCAGCCTCCCTACGCTAGCGGGAGTGGCAGATACGCAGTATTTT. This gives the protein CASSLPTLAGVADTQYF.

J is TRBJ2-7 and V is TRBV6-5, with TRBD2 matching over 7 bases. CDR3 length: 14 amino acids. CDR1 is MNHEY, CDR2 SVGAGI, per germline. The trim removed 7 bases at V and 2 bases at J, leaving 8 bases unmatched. The CDR3 loop reads CASNRDGGTYEQYF. The CDR3 region has the DNA TGTGCCAGCAACCGGGACGGGGGGACCTACGAGCAGTACTTC.

The rearrangement uses TRBV9 and TRBJ2-2; D might be TRBD2 (6 bases). Per germline, CDR1 SGDLS and CDR2 YYNGEE. V lost 2 bases and J 1 base, leaving 12 bases between the germline ends. The CDR3 covers 16 residues. Here the CDR3 DNA reads TGTGCCAGCAGCGTTTCCGGGACTCAGAACACCGGGGAGCTGTTTTTT. It specifies CASSVSGTQNTGELFF.

J is TRBJ1-1 and V is TRBV7-2, with D possibly matching TRBD1 (6 bases). This CDR3 comprises 15 residues. V was cut by 5 bases and J by 1 base, with 14 bases left in between. The V gene's germline CDR1 is SGHTA and CDR2 FQGNSA. Here the CDR3 DNA reads TGTGCCAGCAGCAACCAACAGGGACCGAACACTGAAGCTTTCTTT. Translated: CASSNQQGPNTEAFF. The entire variable domain, with the rest obtained from reference TRBV7-2 and TRBJ1-1, is as follows: GAGVSQSPSNKVTEKGKDVELRCDPISGHTALYWYRQSLGQGLEFLIYFQGNSAPDKSGLPSDRFSAERTGGSVSTLTIQRTQQEDSAVYLCASSNQQGPNTEAFFGQGTRLTVV.

CDR3 bases: TGTGCCAGCTCACCACAGGGGGCAGAGTTTGGGCAGTACTTC. It yields the protein CASSPQGAEFGQYF. The chain uses TRBV18 and TRBJ2-7, with TRBD1 matching over 7 bases. V lost 1 base, J lost 9 bases, and 9 bases stayed unmatched. Germline CDR1 KGHSH, CDR2 LQKENI. CDR3 length: 14 residues.